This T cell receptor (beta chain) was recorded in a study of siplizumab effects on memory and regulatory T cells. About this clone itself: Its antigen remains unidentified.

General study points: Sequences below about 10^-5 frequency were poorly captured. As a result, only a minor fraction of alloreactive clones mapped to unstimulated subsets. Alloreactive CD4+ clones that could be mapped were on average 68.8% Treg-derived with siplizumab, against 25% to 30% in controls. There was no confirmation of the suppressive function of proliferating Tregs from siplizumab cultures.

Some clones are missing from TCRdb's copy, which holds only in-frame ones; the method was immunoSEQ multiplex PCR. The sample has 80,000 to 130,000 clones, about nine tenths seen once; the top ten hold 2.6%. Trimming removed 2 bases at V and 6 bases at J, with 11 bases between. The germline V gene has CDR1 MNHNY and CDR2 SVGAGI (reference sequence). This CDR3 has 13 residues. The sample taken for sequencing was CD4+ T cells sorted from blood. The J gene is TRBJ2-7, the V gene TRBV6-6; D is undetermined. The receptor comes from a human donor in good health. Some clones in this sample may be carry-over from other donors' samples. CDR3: CASSYRAESEQYF. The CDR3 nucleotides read TGTGCCAGCAGTTACAGGGCCGAATCCGAGCAGTACTTC.